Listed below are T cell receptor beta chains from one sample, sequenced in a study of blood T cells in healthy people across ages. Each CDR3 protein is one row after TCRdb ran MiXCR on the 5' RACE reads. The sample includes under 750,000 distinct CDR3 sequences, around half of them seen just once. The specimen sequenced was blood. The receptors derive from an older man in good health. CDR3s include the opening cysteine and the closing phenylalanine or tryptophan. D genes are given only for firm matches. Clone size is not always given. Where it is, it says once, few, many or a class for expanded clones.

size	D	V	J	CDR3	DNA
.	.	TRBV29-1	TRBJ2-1	CSADHPQGSYNEQFF	TGCAGCGCTGACCACCCACAGGGCTCCTACAATGAGCAGTTCTTC
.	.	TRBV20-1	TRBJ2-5	CSARDRQAVVTQYF	TGCAGTGCTAGAGATCGACAGGCGGTAGTTACCCAGTACTTC
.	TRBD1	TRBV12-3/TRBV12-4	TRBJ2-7	CASSTGTGVRSSYEQYF	TGTGCCAGCAGTACCGGGACAGGGGTTAGGAGCTCCTACGAGCAGTACTTC
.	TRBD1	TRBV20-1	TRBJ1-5	CSARVGTGRGNQPQHF	TGCAGTGCTAGAGTAGGGACAGGGAGGGGCAATCAGCCCCAGCATTTT
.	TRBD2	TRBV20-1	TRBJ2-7	CSAVPSGIGEQYF	TGCAGTGCAGTCCCCAGCGGGATCGGCGAGCAGTACTTC
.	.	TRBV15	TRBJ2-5	CATSRDVTGKTQYF	TGTGCCACCAGCAGAGATGTTACAGGGAAGACCCAGTACTTC
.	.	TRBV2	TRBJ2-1	CASGISGSYNEQFF	TGTGCCAGCGGGATATCAGGCTCCTACAATGAGCAGTTCTTC
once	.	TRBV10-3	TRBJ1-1	CAISEGGRGRRAFF	TGTGCCATCAGTGAGGGGGGCCGGGGACGGCGGGCTTTCTTT
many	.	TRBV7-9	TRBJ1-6	CASSLNFGSPLHF	TGTGCCAGCAGCTTAAACTTCGGGTCACCCCTCCACTTT
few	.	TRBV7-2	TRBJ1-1	CASSLGRVNTEAFF	TGTGCCAGCAGCTTAGGGAGAGTGAACACTGAAGCTTTCTTT
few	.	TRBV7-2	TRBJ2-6	CASSLDGNSGANVLTF	TGTGCCAGCAGCTTAGATGGCAACTCTGGGGCCAACGTCCTGACTTTC
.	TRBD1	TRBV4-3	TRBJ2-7	CASSQERAGGYEQYF	TGCGCCAGCAGCCAAGAAAGGGCAGGGGGCTACGAGCAGTACTTC
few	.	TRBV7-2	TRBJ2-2	CASSLHRTNTGELFF	TGTGCCAGCAGCTTACATCGTACCAACACCGGGGAGCTGTTTTTT
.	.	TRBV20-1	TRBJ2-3	CSGVGRLLSTDTQYF	TGCAGTGGGGTAGGACGCCTCCTTAGCACAGATACGCAGTATTTT
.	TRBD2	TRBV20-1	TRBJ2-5	CSARQLARETQYF	TGCAGTGCTAGACAACTAGCGCGAGAGACCCAGTACTTC
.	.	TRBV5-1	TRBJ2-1	CASSPPGRGRYNEQFF	TGCGCCAGCAGCCCCCCGGGGCGCGGTCGCTACAATGAGCAGTTCTTC
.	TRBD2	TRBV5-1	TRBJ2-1	CASSSSGTSGNEQFF	TGCGCCAGCAGCTCGTCAGGGACTAGCGGGAATGAGCAGTTCTTC
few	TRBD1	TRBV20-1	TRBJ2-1	CSAPRQGSGYNEQFF	TGCAGTGCACCCAGACAGGGGTCGGGGTACAATGAGCAGTTCTTC
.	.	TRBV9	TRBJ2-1	CASNPGFVLSSYNEQFF	TGTGCCAGCAACCCCGGGTTTGTCCTCAGCTCCTACAATGAGCAGTTCTTC
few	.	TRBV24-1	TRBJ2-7	CATSVGAAYEQYF	TGTGCCACCAGTGTGGGGGCAGCCTACGAGCAGTACTTC
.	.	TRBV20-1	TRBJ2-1	CSATTGEPSSYNEQFF	TGCAGTGCTACAACGGGGGAACCAAGCTCCTACAATGAGCAGTTCTTC
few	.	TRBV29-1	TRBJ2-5	CSVSRETQYF	TGCAGCGTCTCCCGGGAGACCCAGTACTTC
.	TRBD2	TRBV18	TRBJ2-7	CASSPASGYEQYF	TGTGCCAGCTCACCGGCTAGCGGATACGAGCAGTACTTC
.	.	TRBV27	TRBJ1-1	CASSFGRYTEAFF	TGTGCCAGCAGTTTCGGACGGTACACTGAAGCTTTCTTT
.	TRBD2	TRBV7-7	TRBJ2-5	CASSLAVSGGQETQYF	TGTGCTAGCAGCTTAGCTGTCTCGGGAGGCCAAGAGACCCAGTACTTC
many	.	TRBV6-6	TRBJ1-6	CASSYWGRTDNSPLHF	TGTGCCAGCAGTTACTGGGGGAGAACGGATAATTCACCCCTCCACTTT
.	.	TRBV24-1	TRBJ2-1	CATSDRSSYNEQFF	TGTGCCACCAGTGATCGGAGCTCCTACAATGAGCAGTTCTTC
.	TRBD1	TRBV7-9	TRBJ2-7	CASTRGDSYEQYF	TGTGCCAGCACCCGAGGGGACAGCTACGAGCAGTACTTC
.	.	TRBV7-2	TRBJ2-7	CASSLLPGPSYEQYF	TGTGCCAGCAGCTTATTACCAGGGCCGTCCTACGAGCAGTACTTC
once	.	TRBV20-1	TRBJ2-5	CSALRGASQETQYF	TGCAGTGCCCTGCGGGGAGCTTCCCAAGAGACCCAGTACTTC
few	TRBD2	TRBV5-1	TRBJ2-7	CASRRGSEEQYF	TGCGCCAGCAGGCGGGGGTCAGAAGAGCAGTACTTC
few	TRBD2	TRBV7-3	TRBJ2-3	CASSLATGTSETDTQYF	TGTGCCAGCAGCTTAGCAACCGGGACTAGCGAAACAGATACGCAGTATTTT
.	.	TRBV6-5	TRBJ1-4	CAAGLGEKLFF	TGTGCTGCGGGGCTAGGGGAAAAACTGTTTTTT
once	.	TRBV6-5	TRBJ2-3	CASSPRHGEDTQYF	TGTGCCAGCAGCCCCCGACACGGCGAGGATACGCAGTATTTT
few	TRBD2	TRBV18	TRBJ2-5	CASSPASSGSLETQYF	TGTGCCAGCTCACCCGCGTCAAGCGGGAGTTTGGAGACCCAGTACTTC
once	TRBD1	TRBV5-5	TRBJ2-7	CASSWSGQGTYEQYF	TGTGCCAGCAGTTGGTCGGGACAGGGGACCTACGAGCAGTACTTC
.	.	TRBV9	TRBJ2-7	CASSVAGQSYEQYF	TGTGCCAGCAGCGTAGCTGGACAGTCCTACGAGCAGTACTTC
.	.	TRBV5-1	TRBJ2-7	CASSLDPDRPYEQYF	TGCGCCAGCAGCTTGGACCCGGACAGACCCTACGAGCAGTACTTC
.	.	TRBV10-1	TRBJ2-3	CASSDPPDVGTQYF	TGCGCCAGCAGTGATCCCCCAGACGTTGGTACGCAGTATTTT
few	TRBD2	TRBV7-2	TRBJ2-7	CASSRTSGSFYEQYF	TGTGCCAGCAGCCGGACTAGCGGGAGCTTCTACGAGCAGTACTTC
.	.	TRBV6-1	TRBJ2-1	CASRGIRNRGLSSDEQFF	TGTGCCAGCCGCGGAATACGCAATAGGGGTTTGTCCAGCGATGAGCAGTTCTTC
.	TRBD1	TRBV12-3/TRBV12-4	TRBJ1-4	CASREGASGEKLFF	TGTGCCAGCAGGGAGGGGGCTTCGGGAGAAAAACTGTTTTTT
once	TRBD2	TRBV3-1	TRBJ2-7	CASSQLAGSYEQYF	TGTGCCAGCAGCCAATTAGCGGGATCCTACGAGCAGTACTTC
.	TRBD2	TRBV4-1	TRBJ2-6	CASSQGLAEHSGANVLTF	TGCGCCAGCAGCCAGGGACTAGCGGAACACTCTGGGGCCAACGTCCTGACTTTC